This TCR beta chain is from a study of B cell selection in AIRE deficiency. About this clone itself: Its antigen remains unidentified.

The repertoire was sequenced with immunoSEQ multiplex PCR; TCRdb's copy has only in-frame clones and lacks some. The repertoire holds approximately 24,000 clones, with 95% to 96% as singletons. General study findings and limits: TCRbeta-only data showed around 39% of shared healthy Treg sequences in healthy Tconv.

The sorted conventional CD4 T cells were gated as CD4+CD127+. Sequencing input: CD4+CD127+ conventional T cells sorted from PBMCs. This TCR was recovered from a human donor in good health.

The CDR3 DNA sequence: TGTGCCACCCAAAAGGAATACGGGACTAGCGGGGGGGAGCTGTTTTTT. Translation gives CATQKEYGTSGGELFF. The V call is TRBV10-3, the J call TRBJ2-2, with TRBD2 identical over 12 bases. J was trimmed by 8 bases and V by 10 bases; bases with no gene match: 14. Germline assignment: CDR1 ENHRY and CDR2 SYGVKD. The CDR3 has 16 amino acids.